The 2 T cell receptor beta chains in this list originate from one sample, sequenced in a study of T cells in Graves' hyperthyroidism and ophthalmopathy. Amplified TCR beta CDR3 regions derived from RNA transcripts. TCR CDR3 regions were first amplified by RT-PCR with HTBI primers. Via MiXCR, TCRdb re-called the multiplex PCR reads, giving one row per CDR3 protein. The sample lists some 580,000 distinct CDR3 sequences; more than 15% were seen once. The sample comprised blood. These receptors were obtained from a woman in her 40s with Graves' ophthalmopathy.

V gene TRBV10-2 combines with J gene TRBJ2-7; D possibly corresponds to TRBD2 (6 bases). Germline V lookup: CDR1 WSHSY, CDR2 SAAADI. The CDR3 is 16 amino acids. With 4 bases removed from V and 5 bases from J, the gap between germline ends came to 21 bases. CDR3: CASSGPWTTFVHEQYF. The CDR3 region has the DNA TGCGCCAGCAGTGGGCCGTGGACTACCTTTGTCCACGAGCAGTACTTC.

Turning to this clonotype: The junction departs from germline at one end; a sequencing error may be responsible. V is TRBV10-3 and J is TRBJ2-1; D remains ambiguous. The CDR3 is made up of 12 amino acids. The V gene's germline CDR1 is ENHRY and CDR2 SYGVKD. CDR3 coding DNA: TGTGCCAGCAGTTACGCGGACAATGAGCAGTTCTTC. Translated: CASSYADNEQFF.